This TCR beta chain was captured in a study of blood T cell repertoires in COVID-19 (dated by TCRdb to the early 2020s). The study in broad terms: Samples covering the acute and convalescent phases of COVID-19 were provided by collaborators in the United States, Italy and Spain. Deeply sampled blood TCRbeta repertoires from subjects exposed to, actively infected with, or recovered from COVID-19 were included in the dataset. A de-identified subject ID, COVID-19 status, age in years and sex were almost always included in the sample metadata. The prospective study material was composed of cDNA or gDNA derived from T cells, B-cell-depleted T cells, or PBMCs. The repertoires were made available in a free public database intended to serve as a resource for research on the immune response to SARS-CoV-2. Where available, HLA class I and class II types were obtained from metadata supplied by the sample provider rather than from assay-based typing. The samples were drawn from the first 160 participants of the ongoing ImmuneRACE study and from 1,254 subjects provided by 6 global collaborators.

The collaborating institutions used their own protocols to collect whole blood in K2EDTA tubes. Collaborator samples were shipped for TCRbeta analysis as frozen whole blood, isolated PBMCs, or DNA extracted from either sample type. TCRbeta CDR3 regions were amplified from genomic DNA using the immunoSEQ Assay, a bias-controlled multiplex PCR. In the original analysis: The number of nucleated cells in each sample was estimated by amplification of reference gene primers within the assay. To quantify the absolute abundance of each unique TCRbeta CDR3 rearrangement, sequence reads were collapsed and filtered. For each sample, productive Simpson clonality was calculated by taking the square root of Simpson's diversity index across productive rearrangements. TCRdb took this table from immuneACCESS and kept in-frame rearrangements with V and J called. Such tables lack part of the clones; where checked against another copy, unresolved V genes explain under half of the gap, and the rest is unexplained. The V and J calls and clone size were taken over from that table, and D and trimming were inferred from the DNA. This sample lists about 330,000 clones; 65% to 85% were detected once. Around 1.2% of the sample comes from the top ten.

As regards this clone: Its antigen is currently not known. No much larger clone is present one base from it, and per-base qualities are unavailable.

Reading the germline V gene (reference sequence) gives CDR1 LNHDA and CDR2 SQIVND. A distance of 5 bases separates the germline ends of V and J, which lose 6 bases and 5 bases respectively. CDR3 length: 11 amino acids, cysteine to phenylalanine. The read is trimmed to its CDR3 DNA, 33 bases read in frame from base 1. Beyond this particular receptor, the publication reports: The amount of clinical and demographic metadata varied by source and participant and was provided uncurated.

Input material: peripheral blood. The rearrangement joined TRBV19 to TRBJ2-1, with the D gene call left open. The sequence came from a woman aged 50 to 65 with acute or convalescent COVID-19. The DNA sequence follows: TGTGCCAGTAGGGCAAACAATGAGCAGTTCTTC. Protein translation: CASRANNEQFF.